This TCR beta chain was sequenced during a study of T cell repertoires in cytomegalovirus infection. For the study at large: Signatures in public TCR beta sequences pointed to both CMV infection and matching HLA type. Findings and caveats of the study: Cumulative public TCR beta family frequency identified carriers of CMV plus the relevant HLA.

TCRdb reprocessed the reads with MiXCR, giving one entry per CDR3 protein. Of about 150,000 distinct CDR3 sequences in the sample, 20% to 25% were seen once. For this clonotype: Its specificity is unknown.

What was sequenced was PBMCs. The sequence came from a human donor in good health (CMV status not recorded). Some clones in this sample may be carry-over from other donors' samples.

The CDR3 protein is CASSYGHRGGQPQHF. The DNA for the CDR3 is TGTGCCAGCAGTTACGGACACCGAGGAGGACAGCCCCAGCATTTT. The chain employs TRBV6-2 or TRBV6-3 and TRBJ1-5; tentative D call: TRBD1 (5 bases). The CDR3 length is 15 residues. The V end lost 2 bases, the J end lost 7 bases, and 15 bases lay between the germline ends. The V gene's germline CDR1 is MNHEY and CDR2 SVGEGT.